The 18 T cell receptor beta chains given below trace back to one sample, sequenced in a study of shared clonotypes between healthy human individuals. The protocol was immunoSEQ multiplex PCR, while the TCRdb copy is restricted to in-frame clones and leaves out a portion. The table has approximately 1.9 million clones, just over 90% seen once. CD45RO negativity and positive selection for CCR7 defined naive CD8 cells, a population that excluded terminally differentiated effector memory CD45RA+ cells. Sequencing was done on a sample of naive CD8+ T cells from PBMCs. The source is a man younger than 30 in good health. Some clones in this sample may be carry-over from other donors' samples.

This clone has just one count. The chain couples TRBV7-9 to TRBJ2-1; TRBD2 aligns across 9 bases. This CDR3 has 16 residues. V was pared by 7 bases and J by 7 bases, with 14 bases of the junction left unmatched. Germline CDR1 SEHNR, CDR2 FQNEAQ (reference sequence). In DNA form, the CDR3 reads TGTGCCAGCACCTCGACCGGGACTAGCACTATTAATGAGCAGTTCTTC. It yields the protein CASTSTGTSTINEQFF.

In the case of this clone: The same CDR3 is also encoded by other DNA sequences in this sample. The rearrangement uses TRBV19 and TRBJ2-7; 9 bases line up with TRBD2. This CDR3 contains 14 residues. Germline values: CDR1 LNHDA, CDR2 SQIVND (reference sequence). The V segment lost 3 bases and the J segment 3 bases; nucleotides outside the gene matches: 3. The DNA of the CDR3 is TGTGCCAGTAGTATTGGAGCGGGAGGCTACGAGCAGTACTTC. Translating gives CASSIGAGGYEQYF.

This sequence joins TRBV6-1 and TRBJ2-3, with TRBD1 matching over 7 bases. This CDR3 has 14 residues. Germline trimming cut 0 bases from V and 6 bases from J; bases unmatched to any gene: 3. Germline V lookup: CDR1 MNHNS, CDR2 SASEGT. CDR3 in DNA: TGTGCCAGCAGTGAAGCCCCGACAGGGGATACGCAGTATTTT. Its translation is CASSEAPTGDTQYF.

The chain couples TRBV30 to TRBJ1-5, with TRBD1 as a possible D gene (5 bases). The V end lost 3 bases, the J end lost 7 bases, and 13 bases lay between the germline ends. The CDR3 is made up of 13 amino acids. In germline, CDR1 is GTSNPN, CDR2 SVGIG (reference sequence). The CDR3 DNA reads TGTGCCTGGAGCGATGGGACCTCACAGCCCCAGCATTTT. Translating gives CAWSDGTSQPQHF. The complete variable domain, with remaining parts taken from reference TRBV30 and TRBJ1-5, reads SQTIHQWPATLVQPVGSPLSLECTVEGTSNPNLYWYRQAAGRGLQLLFYSVGIGQISSEVPQNLSASRPQDRQFILSSKKLLLSDSGFYLCAWSDGTSQPQHFGDGTRLSIL.

The chain combines TRBV7-6 with TRBJ2-7; 12 bases map to TRBD2. V lost 6 bases to trimming and J lost 0 bases; unmatched junction nucleotides: 3. Looked up from germline, CDR1 is SGHVS and CDR2 is FNYEAQ. This CDR3 has 15 residues. The CDR3 reads CASRRLAGDSYEQYF. For the CDR3, the DNA is TGTGCCAGCAGACGACTAGCGGGAGACTCCTACGAGCAGTACTTC.

V is TRBV19 and J is TRBJ1-4; D gene ambiguous. This CDR3 region has 12 residues. Trimming cost V 3 bases and J 6 bases, with 5 bases left between them. CDR1 is LNHDA, CDR2 SQIVND, per germline (reference sequence). CDR3 nucleotide sequence: TGTGCCAGTAGTATGGTAGATGAAAAACTGTTTTTT. It codes for CASSMVDEKLFF.

This clone was counted once. This sample also contains other DNA sequences that code for the same CDR3. V and J are TRBV11-2 and TRBJ2-7; perhaps TRBD2 as D (5 bases). The germline V gene has CDR1 SGHAT and CDR2 FQNNGV. Trimming stripped 1 base from V and 6 bases from J, with 7 bases between. The CDR3 consists of 12 residues. CDR3 sequence reads: CASSLARGEQYF. The CDR3 DNA reads as TGTGCCAGCAGCTTAGCCCGGGGCGAGCAGTACTTC.

This chain connects TRBV19 to TRBJ2-5; D is undetermined. Germline V gives CDR1 LNHDA, CDR2 SQIVND (reference sequence). Trimming stripped 5 bases from V and 5 bases from J, with 15 bases between. This CDR3 is 14 amino acids long. CDR3 protein: CASSPVTSGETQYF. In nucleotides, the CDR3 is TGTGCCAGTAGTCCGGTTACCTCTGGGGAGACCCAGTACTTC.

Comments on this clone: The sample holds other DNA sequences that translate to the same CDR3. The chain is built from TRBV20-1 and TRBJ2-5; the D gene is possibly TRBD2 (5 bases). This CDR3 has 11 residues. V was pared by 6 bases and J by 5 bases, with 10 bases between. The V gene's germline CDR1 is DFQATT and CDR2 SNEGSKA (reference sequence). CDR3 sequence (DNA): TGCAGTGCGAGGAGGTCGGAGACCCAGTACTTC. The encoded protein is CSARRSETQYF.

This chain joins TRBV9 and TRBJ2-5; perhaps TRBD1 as D (5 bases). Germline V lookup: CDR1 SGDLS, CDR2 YYNGEE. This CDR3 comprises 14 residues. Trimming took off 1 base at V and 0 bases at J, with 7 bases between the two ends. The DNA for the CDR3 is TGTGCCAGCAGCGTATTACAGGACCAAGAGACCCAGTACTTC. It specifies CASSVLQDQETQYF.

This chain joins TRBV7-3 and TRBJ2-1; D gene unclear. Looked up from germline, CDR1 is SGHTA and CDR2 is FQGTGA. V was shortened by 2 bases and J by 0 bases, with 8 bases between the two germline ends. This CDR3 is 15 amino acids long. CDR3 DNA: TGTGCCAGCAGCTTACTGAGGAGCTCCTACAATGAGCAGTTCTTC. Residues: CASSLLRSSYNEQFF.

The chain has TRBV10-1 and TRBJ2-7; D is possibly TRBD1 (5 bases). The CDR3 length is 12 residues. Germline CDR1 and CDR2: WNHNN and SYGVQD (reference sequence). Trimming shortened V by 5 bases and J by 5 bases, and 10 bases separated the two germline ends. Here the CDR3 reads CASSLAGNEQYF. The CDR3 nucleotides read TGCGCCAGCAGTTTGGCAGGGAACGAGCAGTACTTC.

The J gene is TRBJ1-2, the V gene TRBV19; D gene uncertain. The CDR3 has 14 residues. The germline gives CDR1 LNHDA, CDR2 SQIVND (reference sequence). Trimming shortened V by 4 bases and J by 1 base, and 10 bases separated the two germline ends. The CDR3 region is CASSTGPDNYGYTF. In nucleotides, the CDR3 is TGTGCCAGTAGTACCGGCCCAGATAACTATGGCTACACCTTC.

V gene TRBV7-9 combines with J gene TRBJ2-3; D may correspond to TRBD1 or TRBD2 (6 bases each). The CDR3 is 13 amino acids. Trimming shortened V by 2 bases and J by 5 bases, and 8 bases separated the two germline ends. CDR1 and CDR2 from the germline V gene are SEHNR and FQNEAQ (reference sequence). CDR3 nucleotides: TGTGCCAGCAGCTTAAGGGGGGAAGATACGCAGTATTTT. Translating it yields CASSLRGEDTQYF. The variable domain in full, with the rest retrieved from reference TRBV7-9 and TRBJ2-3, is DTGVSQNPRHKITKRGQNVTFRCDPISEHNRLYWYRQTLGQGPEFLTYFQNEAQLEKSRLLSDRFSAERPKGSFSTLEIQRTEQGDSAMYLCASSLRGEDTQYFGPGTRLTVL.

This chain connects TRBV10-3 to TRBJ2-7, with D maybe TRBD1 (5 bases). The CDR3 runs to 12 residues. Trimming pared 2 bases from V and 11 bases from J, leaving 13 bases between. Germline V CDR1 and CDR2: ENHRY, SYGVKD. The chain's CDR3 is CAISEPSLGEYF. The DNA of the CDR3 is TGTGCCATCAGTGAGCCGTCCCTAGGGGAGTACTTC.

This rearrangement joins TRBV10-1 to TRBJ2-3; D is unresolved. This CDR3 has 14 residues. The V gene lost 0 bases and the J gene lost 0 bases, with 4 bases spanning the gap. Germline V CDR1 and CDR2: WNHNN, SYGVQD (reference sequence). The CDR3 is CASSESGSTDTQYF. The CDR3 bases are TGCGCCAGCAGTGAGTCGGGCAGCACAGATACGCAGTATTTT.

The gene calls are TRBV6-5 and TRBJ2-7; unclear D gene. Germline lookup yields CDR1 MNHEY and CDR2 SVGAGI. V lost 2 bases to trimming and J lost 5 bases, with 10 bases between them. The CDR3 has 13 amino acids. The CDR3 DNA sequence: TGTGCCAGCAGTTACGGGATCGCCCACGAGCAGTACTTC. Translation gives CASSYGIAHEQYF.

The chain uses TRBV10-3 and TRBJ1-4; unclear D gene. The CDR3 length is 13 residues. The V gene lost 5 bases and the J gene lost 8 bases, with 12 bases spanning the gap. The germline V gene encodes CDR1 ENHRY and CDR2 SYGVKD. CDR3 sequence reads: CAISNGRPEKLFF. In DNA form, the CDR3 reads TGTGCCATCAGTAATGGAAGGCCCGAAAAACTGTTTTTT.